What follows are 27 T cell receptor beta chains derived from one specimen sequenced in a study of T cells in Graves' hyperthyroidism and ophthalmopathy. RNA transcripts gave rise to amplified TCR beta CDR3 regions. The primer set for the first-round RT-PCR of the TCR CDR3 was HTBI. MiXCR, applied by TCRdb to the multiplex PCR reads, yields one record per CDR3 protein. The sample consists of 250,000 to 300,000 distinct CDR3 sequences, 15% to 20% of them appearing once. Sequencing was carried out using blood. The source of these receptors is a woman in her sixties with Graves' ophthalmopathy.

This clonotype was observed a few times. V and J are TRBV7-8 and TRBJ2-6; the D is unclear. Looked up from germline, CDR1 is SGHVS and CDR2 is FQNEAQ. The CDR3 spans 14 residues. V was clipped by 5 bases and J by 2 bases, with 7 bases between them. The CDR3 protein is CASSPRAGANVLTF. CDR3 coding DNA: TGTGCCAGCAGCCCCCGTGCTGGGGCCAACGTCCTGACTTTC.

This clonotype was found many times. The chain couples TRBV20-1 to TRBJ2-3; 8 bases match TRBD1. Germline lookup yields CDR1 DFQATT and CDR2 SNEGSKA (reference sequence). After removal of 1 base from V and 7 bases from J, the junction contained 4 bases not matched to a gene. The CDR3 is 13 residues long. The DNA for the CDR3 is TGCAGTGCTAGAGGGGGCAGGGGGCATACGCAGTATTTT. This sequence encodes CSARGGRGHTQYF.

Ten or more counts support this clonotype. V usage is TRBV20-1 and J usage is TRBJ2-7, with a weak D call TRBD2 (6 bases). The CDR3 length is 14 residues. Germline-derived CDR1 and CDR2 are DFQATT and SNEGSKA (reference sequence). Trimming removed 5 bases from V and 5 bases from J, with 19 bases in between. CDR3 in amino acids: CSAQRTGVWNEQYF. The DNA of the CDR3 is TGCAGTGCTCAGAGGACGGGAGTATGGAACGAGCAGTACTTC.

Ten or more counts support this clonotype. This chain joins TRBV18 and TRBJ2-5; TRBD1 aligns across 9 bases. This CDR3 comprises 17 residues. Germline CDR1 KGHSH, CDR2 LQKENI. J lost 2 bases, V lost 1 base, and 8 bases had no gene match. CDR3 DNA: TGTGCCAGCTCACCACAAACAGGGGGCCGGAGTCAAGAGACCCAGTACTTC. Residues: CASSPQTGGRSQETQYF.

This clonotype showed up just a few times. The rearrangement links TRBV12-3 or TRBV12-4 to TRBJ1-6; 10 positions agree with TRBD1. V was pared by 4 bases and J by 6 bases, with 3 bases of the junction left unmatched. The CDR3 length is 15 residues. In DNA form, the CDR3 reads TGTGCCAGCAGTTGGACAGGGGGGCCTAATTCACCCCTCCACTTT. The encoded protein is CASSWTGGPNSPLHF.

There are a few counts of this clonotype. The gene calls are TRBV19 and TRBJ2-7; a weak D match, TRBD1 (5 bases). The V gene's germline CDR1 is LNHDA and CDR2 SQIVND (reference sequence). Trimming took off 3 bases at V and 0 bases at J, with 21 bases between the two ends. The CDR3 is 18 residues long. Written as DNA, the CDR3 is TGTGCCAGTAGTATTATAGGCGGTAAAGGGGCCTACTCCTACGAGCAGTACTTC. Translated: CASSIIGGKGAYSYEQYF.

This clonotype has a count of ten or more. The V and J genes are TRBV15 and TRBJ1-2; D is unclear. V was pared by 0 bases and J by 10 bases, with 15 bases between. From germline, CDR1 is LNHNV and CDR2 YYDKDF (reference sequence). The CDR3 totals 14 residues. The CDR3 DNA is TGTGCCACCAGCAGAGATACTGCCCGGGTTGCCTACACCTTC. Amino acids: CATSRDTARVAYTF.

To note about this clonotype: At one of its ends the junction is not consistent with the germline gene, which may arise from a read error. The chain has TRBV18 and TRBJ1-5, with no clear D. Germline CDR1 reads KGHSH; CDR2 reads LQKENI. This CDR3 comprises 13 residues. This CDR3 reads CVSSPETALPQHF. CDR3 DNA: TGTGTCAGCTCACCAGAGACGGCCCTCCCCCAGCATTTT. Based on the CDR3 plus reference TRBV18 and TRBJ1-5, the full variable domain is NAGVMQNPRHLVRRRGQEARLRCSPMKGHSHVYWYRQLPEEGLKFMVYLQKENIIDESGMPKERFSAEFPKEGPSILRIQQVVRGDSAAYFCVSSPETALPQHFGDGTRLSIL.

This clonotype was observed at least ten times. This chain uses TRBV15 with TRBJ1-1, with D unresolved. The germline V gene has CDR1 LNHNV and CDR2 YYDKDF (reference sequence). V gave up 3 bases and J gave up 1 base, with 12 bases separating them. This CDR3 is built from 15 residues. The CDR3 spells CATSSGRRENTEAFF. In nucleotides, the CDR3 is TGTGCCACCAGCAGTGGGAGGAGGGAGAACACTGAAGCTTTCTTT.

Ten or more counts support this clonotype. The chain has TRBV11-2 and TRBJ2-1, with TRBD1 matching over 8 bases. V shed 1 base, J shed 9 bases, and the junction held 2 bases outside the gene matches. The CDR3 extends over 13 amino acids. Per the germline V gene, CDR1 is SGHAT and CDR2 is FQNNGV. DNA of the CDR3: TGTGCCAGCAGCTTAGGACAGGGGCTTGAGCAGTTCTTC. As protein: CASSLGQGLEQFF.

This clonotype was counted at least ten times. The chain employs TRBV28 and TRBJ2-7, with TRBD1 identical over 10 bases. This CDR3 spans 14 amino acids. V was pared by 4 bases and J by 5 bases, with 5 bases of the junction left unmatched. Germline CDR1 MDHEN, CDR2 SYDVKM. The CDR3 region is CASSWTGGRNEQYF. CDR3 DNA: TGTGCCAGCAGTTGGACAGGGGGTCGTAACGAGCAGTACTTC.

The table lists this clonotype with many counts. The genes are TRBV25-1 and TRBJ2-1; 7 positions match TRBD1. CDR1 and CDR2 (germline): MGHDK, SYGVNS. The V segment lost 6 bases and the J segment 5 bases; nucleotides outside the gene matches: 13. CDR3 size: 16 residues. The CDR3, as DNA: TGTGCCAGCAGCAAGAGGGGACAGCCACCGGACAATGAGCAGTTCTTC. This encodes CASSKRGQPPDNEQFF.

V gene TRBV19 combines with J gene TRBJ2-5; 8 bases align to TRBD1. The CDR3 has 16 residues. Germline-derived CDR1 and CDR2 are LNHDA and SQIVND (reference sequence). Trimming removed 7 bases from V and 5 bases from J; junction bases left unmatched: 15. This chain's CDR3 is CASTKTKTGDRETQYF. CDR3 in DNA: TGTGCCAGTACGAAAACAAAGACAGGGGACAGGGAGACCCAGTACTTC.

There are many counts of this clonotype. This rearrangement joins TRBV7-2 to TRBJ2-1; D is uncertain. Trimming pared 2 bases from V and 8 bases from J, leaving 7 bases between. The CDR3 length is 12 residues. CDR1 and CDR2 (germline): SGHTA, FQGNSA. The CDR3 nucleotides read TGTGCCAGCAGCTTAATCGGCCATGAGCAGTTCTTC. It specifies CASSLIGHEQFF.

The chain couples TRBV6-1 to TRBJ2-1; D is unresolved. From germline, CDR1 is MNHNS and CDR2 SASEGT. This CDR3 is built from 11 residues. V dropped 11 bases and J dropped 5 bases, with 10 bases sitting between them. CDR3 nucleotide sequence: TGTGCCGGAACCATAGACAATGAGCAGTTCTTC. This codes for CAGTIDNEQFF.

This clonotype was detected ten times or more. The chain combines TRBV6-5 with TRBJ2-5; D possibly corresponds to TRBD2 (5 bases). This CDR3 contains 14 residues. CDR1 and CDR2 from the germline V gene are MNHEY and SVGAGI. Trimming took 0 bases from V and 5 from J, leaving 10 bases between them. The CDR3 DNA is TGTGCCAGCAGTTACTCCGGGGTTCAGGAGACCCAGTACTTC. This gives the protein CASSYSGVQETQYF.

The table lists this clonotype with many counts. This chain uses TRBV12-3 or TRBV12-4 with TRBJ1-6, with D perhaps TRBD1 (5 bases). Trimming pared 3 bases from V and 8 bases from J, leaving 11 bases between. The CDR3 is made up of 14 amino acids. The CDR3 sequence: CASSFSGVDSPLHF. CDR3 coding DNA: TGTGCCAGCAGTTTCTCGGGGGTGGATTCACCCCTCCACTTT.

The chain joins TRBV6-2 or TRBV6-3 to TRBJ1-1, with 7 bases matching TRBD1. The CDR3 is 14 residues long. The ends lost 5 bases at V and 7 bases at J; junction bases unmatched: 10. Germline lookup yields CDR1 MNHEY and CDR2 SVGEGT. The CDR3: CASSEVAGGHEAFF. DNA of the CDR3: TGTGCCAGCAGTGAAGTTGCAGGGGGTCATGAAGCTTTCTTT.

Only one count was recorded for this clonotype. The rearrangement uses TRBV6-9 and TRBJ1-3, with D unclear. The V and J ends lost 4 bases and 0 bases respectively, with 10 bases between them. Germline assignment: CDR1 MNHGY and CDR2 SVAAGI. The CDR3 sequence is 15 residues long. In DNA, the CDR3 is TGTGCCAGCAGTTGCTCCCAGGTCTCTGGAAACACCATATATTTT. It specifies CASSCSQVSGNTIYF.

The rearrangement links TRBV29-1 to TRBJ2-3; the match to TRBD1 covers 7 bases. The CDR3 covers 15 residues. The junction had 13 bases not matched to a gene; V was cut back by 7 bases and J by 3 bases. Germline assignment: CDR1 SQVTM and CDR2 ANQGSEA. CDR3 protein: CSGGSQGQGTDTQYF. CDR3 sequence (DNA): TGCAGCGGGGGTTCACAGGGGCAGGGAACAGATACGCAGTATTTT.

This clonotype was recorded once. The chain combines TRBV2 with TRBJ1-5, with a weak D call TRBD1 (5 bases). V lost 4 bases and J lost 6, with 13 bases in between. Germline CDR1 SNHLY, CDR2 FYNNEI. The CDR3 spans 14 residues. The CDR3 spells CASSATGTGQPQHF. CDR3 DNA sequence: TGTGCCAGCAGTGCAACGGGGACGGGTCAGCCCCAGCATTTT.

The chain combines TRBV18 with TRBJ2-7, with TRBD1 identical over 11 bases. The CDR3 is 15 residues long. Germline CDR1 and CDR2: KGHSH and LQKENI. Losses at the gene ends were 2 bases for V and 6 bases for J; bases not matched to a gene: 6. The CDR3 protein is CASSPTGQGAGEQYF. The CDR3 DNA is TGTGCCAGCTCACCAACAGGACAGGGGGCGGGCGAGCAGTACTTC.

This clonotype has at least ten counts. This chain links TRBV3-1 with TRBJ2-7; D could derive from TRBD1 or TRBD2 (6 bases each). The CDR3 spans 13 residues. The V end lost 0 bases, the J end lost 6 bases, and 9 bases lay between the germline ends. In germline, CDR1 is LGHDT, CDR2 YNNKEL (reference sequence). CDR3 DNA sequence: TGTGCCAGCAGCCAAGATCGGGGGCGCGAGCAGTACTTC. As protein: CASSQDRGREQYF.

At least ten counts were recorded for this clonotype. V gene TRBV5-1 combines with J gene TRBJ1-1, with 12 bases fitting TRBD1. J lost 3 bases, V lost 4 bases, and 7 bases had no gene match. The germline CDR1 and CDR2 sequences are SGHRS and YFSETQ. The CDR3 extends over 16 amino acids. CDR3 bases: TGCGCCAGCAGCAAAGGGACAGGGGGCCTTTACACTGAAGCTTTCTTT. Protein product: CASSKGTGGLYTEAFF.

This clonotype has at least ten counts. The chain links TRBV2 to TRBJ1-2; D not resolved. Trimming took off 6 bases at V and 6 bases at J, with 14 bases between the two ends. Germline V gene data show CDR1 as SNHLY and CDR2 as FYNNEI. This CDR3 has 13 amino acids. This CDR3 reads CASSSDTRHGYTF. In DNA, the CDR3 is TGTGCCAGCAGCTCCGACACGAGGCATGGCTACACCTTC.

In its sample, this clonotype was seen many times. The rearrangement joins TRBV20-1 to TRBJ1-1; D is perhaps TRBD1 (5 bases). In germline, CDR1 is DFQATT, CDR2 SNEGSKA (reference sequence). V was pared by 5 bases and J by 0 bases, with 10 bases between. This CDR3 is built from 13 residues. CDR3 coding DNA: TGCAGTGCTGGGAGACAGATGAACACTGAAGCTTTCTTT. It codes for CSAGRQMNTEAFF.

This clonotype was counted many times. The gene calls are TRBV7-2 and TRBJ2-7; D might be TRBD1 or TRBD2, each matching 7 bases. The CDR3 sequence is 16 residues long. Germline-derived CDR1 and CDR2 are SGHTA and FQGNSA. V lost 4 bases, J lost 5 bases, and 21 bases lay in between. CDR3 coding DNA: TGTGCCAGCAGCTGGGGGGGTGGTACAGGGGTCCACGAGCAGTACTTC. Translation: CASSWGGGTGVHEQYF.